This TCR beta chain originates from a study of shared clonotypes between healthy human individuals. For the study at large: CD8 memory received one plate per donor, CD8 naive two, CD4 memory three and CD4 naive three.

The germline V gene encodes CDR1 MDHEN and CDR2 SYDVKM. CDR3 length: 12 amino acids. V was trimmed by 5 bases and J by 5 bases, leaving 7 bases between them. Template for every sorted-subset replicate PCR totaled approximately 0.2 ug DNA, about 30,000 T cell genomes. TCRdb's copy holds only in-frame clones and misses some; the assay was immunoSEQ multiplex PCR. The sample consists of about 2.1 million clones, approximately 94% of them appearing once. Concerning this clone: Its specificity is not known.

Terminally differentiated effector memory CD45RA+ cells were excluded from the naive CD8 cells, which were CD45RO-negative and positively selected for CCR7. Donors comprised only Caucasian adults living in Nashville, Tennessee. General observations from the study: Roughly 5% of naive CD4 clonotypes were shared across a few donors.

V usage is TRBV28 and J usage is TRBJ2-1; D remains ambiguous. The TCR sequence derives from a man between 18 and 29 years old in good health. Some clones in this sample may be carry-over from other donors' samples. Sample: naive CD8+ T cells from PBMCs. The CDR3 region is CASSKDHNEQFF. The CDR3 nucleotides read TGTGCCAGCAGTAAAGACCACAATGAGCAGTTCTTC.